This note documents a single T cell receptor (beta chain) sequence. The specificity of this receptor is unknown. Within one base of it there is no much larger clone, and no base qualities were kept. Each collaborating institution followed its own protocols to collect whole blood in K2EDTA tubes. For TCRbeta analysis, collaborators shipped samples as frozen whole blood, isolated PBMCs, or DNA extracted from either of those sample types. TCRbeta CDR3 regions were amplified from genomic DNA by means of the immunoSEQ Assay, a bias-controlled multiplex PCR. As for the original processing: Nucleated cell counts per sample were estimated from amplification of reference gene primers within the assay. Sequence reads were collapsed and filtered to measure the absolute abundance of every unique TCRbeta CDR3 rearrangement. For each sample, productive Simpson clonality was calculated as the square root of Simpson's diversity index over productive rearrangements. Not all clones reach the TCRdb copy of this immuneACCESS table, which keeps in-frame sequences only. Checked studies attribute under half of the gap to unresolved V genes and leave the rest unexplained. V and J calls plus clone size are reproduced from that table; the DNA served to infer D and trimming. This sample has tens of thousands of clones in its table, and approximately 86% of those were observed once. The ten largest make up approximately 31% of the sample.

Looking up the germline V gene yields CDR1 SGHVS and CDR2 FNYEAQ. Trimming accounts for 5 bases at V and 4 bases at J, while the number of junction bases matched to no gene is 7. Reading from cysteine to phenylalanine, the CDR3 counts 15 amino acids. CDR3 DNA only is kept here, 45 bases in frame from base 1. The sample originates from a study of blood T cell repertoires in COVID-19 (TCRdb year 2020). Some background on the complete study: Samples from collaborators originated in the United States, Italy and Spain and spanned both the acute and convalescent phases of COVID-19. A freely available public database, intended as a resource for researchers studying the immune response to SARS-CoV-2, is where the repertoires were released. Where available, HLA class I and class II types were taken from metadata supplied by the sample provider and were not determined by assay-based typing. Samples were obtained from the ongoing ImmuneRACE study (first 160 participants) and from about 1,300 subjects provided by 6 global collaborators. Sample metadata almost always included a de-identified subject ID, COVID-19 status, age in years and sex. Deeply sampled blood TCRbeta repertoires from subjects exposed to, actively infected with, or recovered from COVID-19 were included in the dataset. The material from the prospective study consisted of cDNA or gDNA derived from T cells, B-cell-depleted T cells, or PBMCs.

Study-wide findings and limitations: The amount of clinical and demographic metadata varied by source and participant and was provided uncurated.

This chain is built from TRBV7-6 and TRBJ2-7, and TRBD2 aligns with 11 junction nucleotides. The TCR originated in a man in his forties or fifties with acute or convalescent COVID-19. The sample consisted of peripheral blood. The CDR3 reads CASSQTSGAFYEQYF. The nucleotide sequence is TGTGCCAGCAGCCAGACTAGCGGGGCGTTTTACGAGCAGTACTTC.